In its sample, the clone carrying this TCR beta chain was seen a few times. The antigen remains unidentified. The CDR3 covers 14 residues. Deletions cut 4 bases from V and 4 bases from J, with 14 bases between. CDR1 is SGHRS, CDR2 YFSETQ, per germline. The record originates from a study of T cells after yellow fever vaccination. Study-level points and caveats: A limited proportion of clonotypes was detected within both the CD4 and CD8 compartments.

A single record per CDR3 protein comes from TCRdb applying MiXCR to the 5' RACE reads. The table has 500,000 to 700,000 distinct CDR3 sequences, 15% to 20% seen once. This TCR was sampled from a man aged 30-40 years who received the YFV17D yellow fever vaccine. The input for sequencing was PBMCs, taken 15 days after the yellow fever booster vaccination. J is TRBJ2-5 and V is TRBV5-1; possible D gene TRBD1, 6 bases. CDR3 loop: CASSQGARGETQYF. The DNA of the CDR3 is TGCGCCAGCAGCCAAGGGGCCAGGGGAGAGACCCAGTACTTC.